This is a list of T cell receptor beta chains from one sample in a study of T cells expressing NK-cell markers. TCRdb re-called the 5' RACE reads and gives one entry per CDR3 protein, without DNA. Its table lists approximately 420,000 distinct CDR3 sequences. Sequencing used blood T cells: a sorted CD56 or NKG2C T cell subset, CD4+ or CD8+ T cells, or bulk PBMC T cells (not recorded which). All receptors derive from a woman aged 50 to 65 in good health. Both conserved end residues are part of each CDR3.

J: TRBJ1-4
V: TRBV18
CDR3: CASSRDRQEKLFF

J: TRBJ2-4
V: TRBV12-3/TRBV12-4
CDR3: CASSLGAVLAKNIQYF

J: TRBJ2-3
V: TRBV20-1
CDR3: CSASGRDYTDTQYF

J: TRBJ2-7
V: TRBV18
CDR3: CASSPDVTGGPFNEQYF

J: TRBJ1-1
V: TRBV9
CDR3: CASSGPGETEAFF

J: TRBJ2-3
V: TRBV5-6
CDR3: CASSFAGYTDTQYF

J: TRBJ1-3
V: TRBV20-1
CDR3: CSARVGSTNTIYF

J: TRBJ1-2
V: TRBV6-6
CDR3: CASSYFISTGENYGYTF

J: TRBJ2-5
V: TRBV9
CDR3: CASSHGGGVSETQYF

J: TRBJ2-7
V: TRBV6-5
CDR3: CASARTRRSEQYF

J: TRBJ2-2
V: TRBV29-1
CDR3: CSVVLAGQNTGELFF

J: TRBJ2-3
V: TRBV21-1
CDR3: CASSRAGFTTDTQYF

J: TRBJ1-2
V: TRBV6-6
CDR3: CASLTPGGYGYTF

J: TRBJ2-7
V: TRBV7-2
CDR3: CASSLPRAIGEQYF

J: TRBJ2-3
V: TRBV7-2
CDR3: CASSSGYRQRTSTDTQYF

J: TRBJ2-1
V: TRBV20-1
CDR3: CSAAAGFEGNEQFF

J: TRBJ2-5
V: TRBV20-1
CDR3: CSAQEQVGQETQYF

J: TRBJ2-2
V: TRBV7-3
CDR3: CASSAGRAAGELFF